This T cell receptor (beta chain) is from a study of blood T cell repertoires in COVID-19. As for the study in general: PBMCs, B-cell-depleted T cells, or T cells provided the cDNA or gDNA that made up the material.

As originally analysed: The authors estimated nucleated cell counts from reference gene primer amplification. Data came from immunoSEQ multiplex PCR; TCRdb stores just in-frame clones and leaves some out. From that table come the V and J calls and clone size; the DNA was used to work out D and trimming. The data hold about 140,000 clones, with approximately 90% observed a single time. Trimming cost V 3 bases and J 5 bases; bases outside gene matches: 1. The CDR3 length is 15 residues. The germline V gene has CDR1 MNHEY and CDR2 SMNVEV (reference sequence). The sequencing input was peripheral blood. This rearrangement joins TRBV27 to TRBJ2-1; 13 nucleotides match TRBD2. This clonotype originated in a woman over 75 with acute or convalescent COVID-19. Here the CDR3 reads CASSLGLAGNNEQFF. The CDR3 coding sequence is TGTGCCAGCAGTTTGGGACTAGCGGGGAACAATGAGCAGTTCTTC.